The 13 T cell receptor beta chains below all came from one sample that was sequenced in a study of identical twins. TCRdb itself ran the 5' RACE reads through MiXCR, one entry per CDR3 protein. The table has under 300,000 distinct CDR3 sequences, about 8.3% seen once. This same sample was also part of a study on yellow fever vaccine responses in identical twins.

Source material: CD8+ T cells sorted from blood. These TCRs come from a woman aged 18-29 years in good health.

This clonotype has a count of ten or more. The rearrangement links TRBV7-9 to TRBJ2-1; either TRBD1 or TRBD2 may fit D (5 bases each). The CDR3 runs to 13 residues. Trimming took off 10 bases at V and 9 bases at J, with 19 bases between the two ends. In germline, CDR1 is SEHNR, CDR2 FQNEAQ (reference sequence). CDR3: CAILGVASSEQFF. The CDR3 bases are TGTGCCATATTGGGGGTAGCCAGTAGTGAGCAGTTCTTC.

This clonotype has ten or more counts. CDR3 coding DNA: TGCAGCGTTGAGGGACAGGGGTATGACTATGGCTACACCTTC. Its translation: CSVEGQGYDYGYTF. This sequence joins TRBV29-1 and TRBJ1-2; 10 nucleotides line up with TRBD1. The length of the CDR3 is 14 residues. The germline V gene encodes CDR1 SQVTM and CDR2 ANQGSEA. Trimming removed 3 bases from V and 3 bases from J; junction bases left unmatched: 4.

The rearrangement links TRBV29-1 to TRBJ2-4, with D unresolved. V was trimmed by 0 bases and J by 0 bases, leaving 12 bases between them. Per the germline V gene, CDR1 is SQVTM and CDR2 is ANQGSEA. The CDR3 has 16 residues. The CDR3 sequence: CSVEDGEIEAKNIQYF. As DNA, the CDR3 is TGCAGCGTTGAAGATGGCGAAATCGAAGCCAAAAACATTCAGTACTTC.

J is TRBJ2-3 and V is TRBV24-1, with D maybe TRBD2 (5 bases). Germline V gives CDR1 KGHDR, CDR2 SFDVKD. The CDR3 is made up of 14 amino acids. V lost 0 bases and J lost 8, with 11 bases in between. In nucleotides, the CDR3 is TGTGCCACCAGTGATTTGTTTGACTATGCTACGCAGTATTTT. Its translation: CATSDLFDYATQYF.

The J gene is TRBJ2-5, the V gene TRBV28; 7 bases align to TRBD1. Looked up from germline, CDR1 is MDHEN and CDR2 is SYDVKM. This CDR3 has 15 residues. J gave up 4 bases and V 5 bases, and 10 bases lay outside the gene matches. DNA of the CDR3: TGTGCCAGCAGTCCCGGCACAGGGGATTCAGAGACCCAGTACTTC. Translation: CASSPGTGDSETQYF.

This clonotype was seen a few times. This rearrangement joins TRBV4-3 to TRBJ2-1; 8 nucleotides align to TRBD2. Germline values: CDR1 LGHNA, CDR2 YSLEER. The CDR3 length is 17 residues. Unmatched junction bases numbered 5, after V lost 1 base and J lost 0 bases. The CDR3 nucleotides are TGCGCCAGCAGCCAAGGAGCGGGGGTCAGCTCCTACAATGAGCAGTTCTTC. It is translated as CASSQGAGVSSYNEQFF.

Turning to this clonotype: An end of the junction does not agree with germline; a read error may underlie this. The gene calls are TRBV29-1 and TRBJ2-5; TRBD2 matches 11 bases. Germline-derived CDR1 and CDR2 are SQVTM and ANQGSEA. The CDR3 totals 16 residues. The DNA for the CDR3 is TGCAGCGTGGAAGGGACTAGCGGAAACCTCTTGGAGACCCAGTACTTC. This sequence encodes CSVEGTSGNLLETQYF.

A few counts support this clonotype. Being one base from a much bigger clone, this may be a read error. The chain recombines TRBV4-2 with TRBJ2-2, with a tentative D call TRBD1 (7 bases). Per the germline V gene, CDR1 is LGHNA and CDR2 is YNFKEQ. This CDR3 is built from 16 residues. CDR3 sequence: CASNQDQGDSSWELFF. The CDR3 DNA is TGTGCCAGCAACCAAGATCAGGGGGACTCCAGCTGGGAGCTGTTTTTT.

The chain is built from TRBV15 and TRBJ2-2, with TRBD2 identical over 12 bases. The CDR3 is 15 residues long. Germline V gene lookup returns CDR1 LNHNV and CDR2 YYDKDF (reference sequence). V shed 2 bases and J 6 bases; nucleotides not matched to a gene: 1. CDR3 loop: CATSRLAGGPGELFF. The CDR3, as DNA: TGTGCCACCAGCAGACTAGCGGGAGGGCCCGGGGAGCTGTTTTTT.

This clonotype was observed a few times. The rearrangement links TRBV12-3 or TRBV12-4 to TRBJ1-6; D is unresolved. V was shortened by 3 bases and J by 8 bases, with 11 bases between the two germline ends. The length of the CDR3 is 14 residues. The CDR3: CASSFIGFDSPLHF. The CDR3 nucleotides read TGTGCCAGCAGTTTCATCGGGTTTGATTCACCCCTCCACTTT.

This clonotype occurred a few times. The CDR3 is CASSKSRGALDTDTQYF. CDR3 nucleotide sequence: TGTGCCAGCAGCAAGTCCCGGGGGGCGCTCGACACAGATACGCAGTATTTT. The gene calls are TRBV21-1 and TRBJ2-3; TRBD1, the D gene given by the table, was not confirmed from the DNA. TRBV21-1 is deemed a pseudogene. The CDR3 is made up of 17 amino acids.

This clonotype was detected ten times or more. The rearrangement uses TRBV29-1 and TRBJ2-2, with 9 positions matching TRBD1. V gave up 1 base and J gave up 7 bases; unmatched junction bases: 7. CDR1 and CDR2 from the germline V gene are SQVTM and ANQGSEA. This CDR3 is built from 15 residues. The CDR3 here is CSVEGTGAWSGELFF. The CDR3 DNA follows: TGCAGCGTTGAAGGGACAGGGGCCTGGAGCGGGGAGCTGTTTTTT.

The CDR3 spells CASIPRVLAGLYEQYF. The CDR3 nucleotides are TGTGCCAGCATCCCTAGGGTCCTAGCGGGCCTCTACGAGCAGTACTTC. This chain uses TRBV28 with TRBJ2-7, with 8 positions matching TRBD2. Germline V gene sequence: CDR1 MDHEN, CDR2 SYDVKM. The junction had 14 bases not matched to a gene; V was cut back by 7 bases and J by 3 bases. CDR3 length: 16 residues.